What follows is one TCR beta chain and its context. This sample was taken from a study of blood T cell repertoires in COVID-19. Background on the study: The analysed material was cDNA or gDNA that came from T cells, B-cell-depleted T cells, or PBMCs.

Germline V gene sequence: CDR1 LGHNA, CDR2 YNFKEQ. Trimming removed 3 bases from V and 1 base from J, with 3 bases in between. CDR3 length: 12 residues. In the original analysis: The assay estimated nucleated cells by amplifying reference gene primers. Profiling relied on immunoSEQ multiplex PCR, and the TCRdb table lists in-frame clones only, not all of them. The V and J calls and clone size were taken over from that table, and D and trimming were inferred from the DNA. This sample has some 64,000 clones, with roughly 80% found just once. The gene calls are TRBV4-2 and TRBJ1-1; D not resolved. This receptor was obtained from a man aged 55 to 70 with acute or convalescent COVID-19. The specimen sequenced was peripheral blood. In DNA, the CDR3 is TGTGCCAGCAGCCAGCGGAACACTGAAGCTTTCTTT. Its protein product is CASSQRNTEAFF.